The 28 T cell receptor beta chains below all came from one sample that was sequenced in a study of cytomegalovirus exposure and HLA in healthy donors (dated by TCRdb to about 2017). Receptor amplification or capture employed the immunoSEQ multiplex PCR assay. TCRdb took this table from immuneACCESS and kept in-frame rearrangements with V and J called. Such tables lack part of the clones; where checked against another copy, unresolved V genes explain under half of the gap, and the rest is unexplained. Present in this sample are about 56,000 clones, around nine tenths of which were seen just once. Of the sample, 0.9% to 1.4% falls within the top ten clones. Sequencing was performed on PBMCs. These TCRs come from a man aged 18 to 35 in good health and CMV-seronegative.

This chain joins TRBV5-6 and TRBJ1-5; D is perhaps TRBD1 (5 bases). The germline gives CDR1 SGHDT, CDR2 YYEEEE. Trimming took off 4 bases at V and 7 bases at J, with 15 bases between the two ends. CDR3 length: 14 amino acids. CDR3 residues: CASSLWGGGQPQHF. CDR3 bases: TGTGCCAGCAGCCTGTGGGGGGGAGGACAGCCCCAGCATTTT.

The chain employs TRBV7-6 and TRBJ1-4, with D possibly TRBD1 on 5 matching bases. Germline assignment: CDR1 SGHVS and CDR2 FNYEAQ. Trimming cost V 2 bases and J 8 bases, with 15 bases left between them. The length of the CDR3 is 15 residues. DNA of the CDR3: TGTGCCAGCAGCTTAACCCCGTTGGCAGGGGAAAAACTGTTTTTT. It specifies CASSLTPLAGEKLFF.

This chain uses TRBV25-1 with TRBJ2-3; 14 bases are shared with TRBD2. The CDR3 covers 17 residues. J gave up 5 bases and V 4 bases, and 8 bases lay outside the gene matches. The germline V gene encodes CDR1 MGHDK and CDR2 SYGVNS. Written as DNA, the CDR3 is TGTGCCAGCAGTGGGGGGACTAGCGGGAGCCCAAGAGATACGCAGTATTTT. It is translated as CASSGGTSGSPRDTQYF.

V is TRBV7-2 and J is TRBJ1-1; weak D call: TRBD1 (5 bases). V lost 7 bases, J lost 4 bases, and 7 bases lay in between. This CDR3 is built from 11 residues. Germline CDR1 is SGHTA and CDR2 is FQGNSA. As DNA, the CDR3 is TGTGCCAGCACGGGGGGCACTGAAGCTTTCTTT. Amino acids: CASTGGTEAFF.

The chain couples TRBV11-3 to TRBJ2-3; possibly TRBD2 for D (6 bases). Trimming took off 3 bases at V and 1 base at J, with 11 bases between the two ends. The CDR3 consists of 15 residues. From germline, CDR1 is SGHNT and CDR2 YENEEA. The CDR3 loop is CASSLGGGGTDTQYF. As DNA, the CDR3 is TGTGCCAGCAGCTTGGGTGGCGGGGGCACAGATACGCAGTATTTT.

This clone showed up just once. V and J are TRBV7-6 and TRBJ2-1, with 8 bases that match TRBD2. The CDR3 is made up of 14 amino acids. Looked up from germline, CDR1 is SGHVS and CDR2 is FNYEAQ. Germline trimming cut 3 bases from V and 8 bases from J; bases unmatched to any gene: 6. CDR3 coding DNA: TGTGCCAGCAGCTTCGGACTAGCCTCCCATGAGCAGTTCTTC. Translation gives CASSFGLASHEQFF.

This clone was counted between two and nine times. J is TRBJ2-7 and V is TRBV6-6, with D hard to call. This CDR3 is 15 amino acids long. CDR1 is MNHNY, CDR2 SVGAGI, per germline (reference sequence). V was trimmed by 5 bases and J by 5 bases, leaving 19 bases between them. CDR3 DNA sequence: TGTGCCAGCAGTGCCACCCTAGATTCGGTAGACGAGCAGTACTTC. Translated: CASSATLDSVDEQYF.

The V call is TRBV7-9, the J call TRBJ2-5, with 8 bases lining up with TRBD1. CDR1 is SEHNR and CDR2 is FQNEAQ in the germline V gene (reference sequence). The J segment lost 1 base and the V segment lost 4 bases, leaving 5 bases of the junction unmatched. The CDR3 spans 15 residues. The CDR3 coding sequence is TGTGCCAGCAGCTCCAGGGACAGGCTCCAAGAGACCCAGTACTTC. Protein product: CASSSRDRLQETQYF. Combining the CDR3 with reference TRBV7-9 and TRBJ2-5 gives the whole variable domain DTGVSQNPRHKITKRGQNVTFRCDPISEHNRLYWYRQTLGQGPEFLTYFQNEAQLEKSRLLSDRFSAERPKGSFSTLEIQRTEQGDSAMYLCASSSRDRLQETQYFGPGTRLLVL.

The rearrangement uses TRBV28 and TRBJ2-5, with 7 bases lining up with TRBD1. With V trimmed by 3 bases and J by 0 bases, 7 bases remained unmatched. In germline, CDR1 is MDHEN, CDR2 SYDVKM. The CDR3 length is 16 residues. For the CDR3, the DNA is TGTGCCAGCAGTTTGGGGACAGCCTTCTACCAAGAGACCCAGTACTTC. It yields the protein CASSLGTAFYQETQYF. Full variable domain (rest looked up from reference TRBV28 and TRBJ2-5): DVKVTQSSRYLVKRTGEKVFLECVQDMDHENMFWYRQDPGLGLRLIYFSYDVKMKEKGDIPEGYSVSREKKERFSLILESASTNQTSMYLCASSLGTAFYQETQYFGPGTRLLVL.

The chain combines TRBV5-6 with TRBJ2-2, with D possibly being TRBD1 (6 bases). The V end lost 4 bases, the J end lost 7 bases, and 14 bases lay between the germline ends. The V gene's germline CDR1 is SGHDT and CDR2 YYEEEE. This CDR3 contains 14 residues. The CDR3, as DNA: TGTGCCAGCAGCCCCCTGGACAGAGGCGGGGAGCTGTTTTTT. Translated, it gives CASSPLDRGGELFF.

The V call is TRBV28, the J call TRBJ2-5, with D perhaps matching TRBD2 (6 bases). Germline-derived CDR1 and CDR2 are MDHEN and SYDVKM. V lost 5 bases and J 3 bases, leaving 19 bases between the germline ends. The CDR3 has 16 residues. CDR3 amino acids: CASSPTYGGVEETQYF. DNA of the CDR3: TGTGCCAGCAGTCCCACGTATGGAGGGGTAGAAGAGACCCAGTACTTC.

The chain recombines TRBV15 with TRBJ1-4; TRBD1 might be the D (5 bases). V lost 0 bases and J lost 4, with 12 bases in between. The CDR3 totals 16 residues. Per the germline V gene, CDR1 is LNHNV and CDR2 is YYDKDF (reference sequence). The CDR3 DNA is TGTGCCACCAGCAGAGATCAGGGAAGGGGTAATGAAAAACTGTTTTTT. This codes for CATSRDQGRGNEKLFF.

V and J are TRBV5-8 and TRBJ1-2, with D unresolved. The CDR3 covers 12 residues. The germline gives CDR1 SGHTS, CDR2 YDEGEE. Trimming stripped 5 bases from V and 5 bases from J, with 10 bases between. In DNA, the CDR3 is TGTGCCAGCAGTGAGGTTGGGTATGGCTACACCTTC. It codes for CASSEVGYGYTF.

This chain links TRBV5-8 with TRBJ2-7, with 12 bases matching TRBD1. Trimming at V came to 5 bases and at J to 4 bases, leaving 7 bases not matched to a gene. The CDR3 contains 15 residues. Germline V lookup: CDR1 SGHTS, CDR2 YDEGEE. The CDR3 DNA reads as TGTGCCAGCAGGTCCCCGGGACAGGGGGCTTACGAGCAGTACTTC. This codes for CASRSPGQGAYEQYF.

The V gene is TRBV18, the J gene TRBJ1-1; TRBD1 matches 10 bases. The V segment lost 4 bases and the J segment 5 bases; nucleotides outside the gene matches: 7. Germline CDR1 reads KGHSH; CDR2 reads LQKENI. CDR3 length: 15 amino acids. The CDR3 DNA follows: TGTGCCAGCTCACACCCGCCGGGACAGGGGACTGAAGCTTTCTTT. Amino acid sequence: CASSHPPGQGTEAFF.

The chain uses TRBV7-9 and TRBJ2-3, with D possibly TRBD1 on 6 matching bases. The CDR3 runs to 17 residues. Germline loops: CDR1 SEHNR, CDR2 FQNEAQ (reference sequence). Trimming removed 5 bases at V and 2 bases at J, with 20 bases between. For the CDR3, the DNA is TGTGCCAGCAGCGGTACTCTGGGGGCGCGGGTCACAGATACGCAGTATTTT. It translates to CASSGTLGARVTDTQYF.

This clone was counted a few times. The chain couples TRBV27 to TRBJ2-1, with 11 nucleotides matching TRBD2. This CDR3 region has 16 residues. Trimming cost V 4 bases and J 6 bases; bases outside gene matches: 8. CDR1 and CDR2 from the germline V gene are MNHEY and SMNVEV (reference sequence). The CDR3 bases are TGTGCCAGCAGTTCTGGAAGACTAGCGGGATCCAATGAGCAGTTCTTC. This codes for CASSSGRLAGSNEQFF.

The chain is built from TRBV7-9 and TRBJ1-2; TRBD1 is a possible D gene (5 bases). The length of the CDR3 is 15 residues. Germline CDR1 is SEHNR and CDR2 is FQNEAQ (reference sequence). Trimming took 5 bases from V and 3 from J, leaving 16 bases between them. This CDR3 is CASSAFGAQDYGYTF. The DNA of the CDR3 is TGTGCCAGCAGCGCCTTTGGGGCGCAAGACTATGGCTACACCTTC.

The DNA of the CDR3 is TGTGCCAGCAGTTTGATTTTAGCTAACTATGGCTACACCTTC. Its protein is CASSLILANYGYTF. V is TRBV28 and J is TRBJ1-2; D gene ambiguous. V was clipped by 3 bases and J by 0 bases, with 8 bases between them. This CDR3 is built from 14 residues. Germline values: CDR1 MDHEN, CDR2 SYDVKM.

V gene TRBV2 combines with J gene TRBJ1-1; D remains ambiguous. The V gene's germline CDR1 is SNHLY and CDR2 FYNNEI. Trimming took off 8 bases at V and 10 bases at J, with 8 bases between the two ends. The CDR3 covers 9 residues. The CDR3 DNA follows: TGTGCCAGCGGCGGGGTAGCTTTCTTT. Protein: CASGGVAFF.

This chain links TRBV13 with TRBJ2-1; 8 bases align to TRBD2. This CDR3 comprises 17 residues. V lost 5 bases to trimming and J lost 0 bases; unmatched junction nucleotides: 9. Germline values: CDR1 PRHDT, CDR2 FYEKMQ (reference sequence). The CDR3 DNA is TGTGCCAGCAGCCCCCCCAGCGGGAGTAACTCCTACAATGAGCAGTTCTTC. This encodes CASSPPSGSNSYNEQFF.

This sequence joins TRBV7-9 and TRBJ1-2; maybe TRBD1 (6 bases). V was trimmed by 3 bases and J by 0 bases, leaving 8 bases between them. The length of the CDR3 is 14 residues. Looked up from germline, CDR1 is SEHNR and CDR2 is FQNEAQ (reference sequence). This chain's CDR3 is CASSLTGANYGYTF. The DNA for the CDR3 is TGTGCCAGCAGCTTGACAGGAGCTAACTATGGCTACACCTTC.

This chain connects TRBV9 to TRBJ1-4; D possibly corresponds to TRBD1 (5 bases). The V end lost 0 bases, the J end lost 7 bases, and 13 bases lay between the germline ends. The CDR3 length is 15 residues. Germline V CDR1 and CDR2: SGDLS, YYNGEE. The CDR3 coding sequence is TGTGCCAGCAGCGTAGGGGAGGGGTTCGGTGAAAAACTGTTTTTT. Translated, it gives CASSVGEGFGEKLFF.

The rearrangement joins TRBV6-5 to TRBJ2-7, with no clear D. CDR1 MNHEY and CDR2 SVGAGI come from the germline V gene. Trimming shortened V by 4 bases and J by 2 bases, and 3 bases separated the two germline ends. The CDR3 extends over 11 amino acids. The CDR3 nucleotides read TGTGCCAGCAGTTCGGCCTACGAGCAGTACTTC. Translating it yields CASSSAYEQYF.

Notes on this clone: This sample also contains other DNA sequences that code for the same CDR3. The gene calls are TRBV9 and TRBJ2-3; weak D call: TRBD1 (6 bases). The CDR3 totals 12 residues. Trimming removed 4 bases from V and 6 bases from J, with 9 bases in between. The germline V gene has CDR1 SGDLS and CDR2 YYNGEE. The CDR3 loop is CASSPRGDTQYF. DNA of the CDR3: TGTGCCAGCAGCCCTAGGGGGGATACGCAGTATTTT.

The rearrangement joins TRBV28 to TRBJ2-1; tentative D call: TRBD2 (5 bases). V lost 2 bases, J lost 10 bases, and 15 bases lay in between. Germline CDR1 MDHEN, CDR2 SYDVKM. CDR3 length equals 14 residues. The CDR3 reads CASSLLAGVREQFF. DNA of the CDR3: TGTGCCAGCAGTTTACTAGCCGGGGTCCGGGAGCAGTTCTTC.

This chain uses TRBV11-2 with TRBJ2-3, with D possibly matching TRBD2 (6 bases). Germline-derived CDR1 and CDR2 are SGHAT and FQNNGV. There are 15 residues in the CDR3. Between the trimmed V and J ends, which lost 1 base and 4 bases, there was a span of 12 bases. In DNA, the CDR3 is TGTGCCAGCAGCTTAGGGGACCGGGACTCAGATACGCAGTATTTT. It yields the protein CASSLGDRDSDTQYF.

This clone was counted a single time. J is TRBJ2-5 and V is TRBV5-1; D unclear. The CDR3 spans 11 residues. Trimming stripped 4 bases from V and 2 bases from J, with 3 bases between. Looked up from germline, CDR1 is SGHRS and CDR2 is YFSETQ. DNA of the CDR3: TGCGCCAGCAGCGTACAAGAGACCCAGTACTTC. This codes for CASSVQETQYF.